The present entry profiles one TCR beta chain with its context. No cognate antigen has been identified for it. The sample holds no much larger clone one base away, and base qualities are not on file. This specimen comes from a study of cytomegalovirus exposure and HLA in healthy donors (dated by TCRdb to 2016 to 2017). Background for the entire study: The 650 to 750 repertoires of the first cohort and the 110 or so validation repertoires were produced on the same platform, according to a later analysis. The study aimed to test whether signatures of past pathogen exposure could be identified by cataloging public T cell receptors. Besides the first cohort of roughly 640 subjects, a separate validation cohort made up of roughly 130 different subjects was used. The study combined high-throughput TCR immunosequencing, statistical association of individual TCRs with disease status, and machine learning to predict cytomegalovirus infection status. The research as a whole found: While some public TCRs were present in many individuals, most TCR sequences turned up only very rarely across donors. Subsequent analysis determined that TCRs grouped into clusters in the first cohort also showed a tendency toward co-occurrence across the 130 or so validation repertoires, and 94% of cluster scores exceeded 0. A later analysis lacked HLA typing for the validation cohort, so it scored co-occurrence in that cohort across all 110 or so repertoires. A few of the identified cytomegalovirus-associated TCR beta chains were confirmed in vitro to be specific for cytomegalovirus antigens. The study listed over 150 TCR beta chains as associated with cytomegalovirus. According to the authors, the approach could potentially be generalized to other disease states and immunological phenotypes. In both the original and validation cohorts, the classifier was reported to diagnose cytomegalovirus status with high specificity and sensitivity.

Donors formed part of the validation cohort, which comprised about 130 subjects and was distinct from the first cohort of some 700 subjects. For CDR1 and CDR2, the germline V gene (reference sequence) lists SEHNR and FQNEAQ. The V and J ends are trimmed by 0 bases and 3 bases, leaving 9 bases between them. Including cysteine and phenylalanine, the CDR3 has 15 amino acids. The CDR3 DNA has 45 bases and is translated from base 1. Libraries were constructed by the immunoSEQ multiplex PCR assay. The paper's processing steps were these. A statistical classification framework was developed to diagnose cytomegalovirus status using the catalog of TCR beta chain sequences. Held by TCRdb, this immuneACCESS table contains in-frame sequences only and omits some clones. Under half of the omission traces to an unresolved V gene where checked; the cause of the rest is unknown. That table is the source of V, J and clone size, and D and trimming were worked out from the DNA. This sample is represented by about 56,000 clones; roughly 95% of them were singletons. The ten largest clones capture approximately 1.2% of the sample.

This clonotype was obtained from a woman younger than 30 in good health and CMV-seronegative. The rearranged segments are TRBV7-9 and TRBJ2-1; the D gene is possibly TRBD2, with 5 bases matching. The sample taken for sequencing was PBMCs. In nucleotides, the sequence is TGTGCCAGCAGCTTAGCCCCTAGCAGCTACAATGAGCAGTTCTTC. Its translation is CASSLAPSSYNEQFF.